This record covers a single T cell receptor beta chain. As yet, its antigen is unknown. The record originates from a study of T cell clonotyping in hematopoietic cell transplantation. Overall study context: Recipient samples before transplant were obtained post-cytoreduction. Overall study findings and caveats: Graft donor and pretransplant recipient Inverse Simpson Index values predicted broader posttransplant TCR diversity.

Measured with immunoSEQ multiplex PCR; TCRdb has only the in-frame clones, and not every one. The data contain about 29,000 clones, about 80% of them singletons. Germline-derived CDR1 and CDR2 are LGHNA and YSLEER. There are 15 residues in the CDR3. V was cut by 1 base and J by 2 bases, with 11 bases left in between. Indicated time point: recipient sample about 28 days before transplant, after cytoreduction. Blood collection times were about day -28 and days 30, 100, 180 posttransplant. This clonotype originated in a woman under 40 with chronic myeloid leukemia. Some clones in this sample may be carry-over from other donors' samples. Sequencing used peripheral blood mononuclear cells, obtained before stem cell transplant. The chain recombines TRBV4-3 with TRBJ1-2, with D possibly TRBD1 on 5 matching bases. The CDR3 sequence: CASSQGEGVNYGYTF. CDR3 bases: TGCGCCAGCAGCCAAGGAGAAGGGGTGAACTATGGCTACACCTTC.